The 22 T cell receptor beta chains presented below share a single source sample, sequenced in a study of molecular identifiers for immune sequencing clone quantification. TCRdb independently ran MiXCR on the PCR reads; one entry per CDR3 protein. The table records some 320,000 distinct CDR3 sequences, over 20% of them present only once. Input material: naive CD8+ T cells from blood, with Jurkat cell RNA spiked in. The subset was: FACS-sorted CD8+CD4-CCR7+CD45RA+ naive T cells. The source of these receptors is a human donor in good health. Some libraries in this study had Jurkat cell RNA spiked in.

The J gene is TRBJ1-2, the V gene TRBV11-2, with D unclear. Germline-derived CDR1 and CDR2 are SGHAT and FQNNGV. With 5 bases removed from V and 6 bases from J, the gap between germline ends came to 13 bases. This CDR3 spans 13 amino acids. The CDR3 here is CASSQVSRDGYTF. CDR3 bases: TGTGCCAGCAGCCAAGTATCGAGGGATGGCTACACCTTC.

This clonotype occurred a few times. V gene TRBV19 combines with J gene TRBJ2-3; a possible D gene is TRBD2 (6 bases). The CDR3 spans 17 residues. The V end was cut by 5 bases, the J end by 2 bases, with 20 bases between. Germline V lookup: CDR1 LNHDA, CDR2 SQIVND (reference sequence). CDR3 nucleotide sequence: TGTGCCAGTAGTGCCACATTTAGCGGACCCTACACAGATACGCAGTATTTT. Its protein product is CASSATFSGPYTDTQYF. The variable domain in full, completed from reference TRBV19 and TRBJ2-3, reads DGGITQSPKYLFRKEGQNVTLSCEQNLNHDAMYWYRQDPGQGLRLIYYSQIVNDFQKGDIAEGYSVSREKKESFPLTVTSAQKNPTAFYLCASSATFSGPYTDTQYFGPGTRLTVL.

V usage is TRBV27 and J usage is TRBJ2-2; D might be TRBD1 or TRBD2, each matching 6 bases. In germline, CDR1 is MNHEY, CDR2 SMNVEV (reference sequence). V was cut by 6 bases and J by 0 bases, with 11 bases left in between. The CDR3 length is 15 residues. CDR3 sequence (DNA): TGTGCCAGCAGGGGGGGCCTAGCGAACACCGGGGAGCTGTTTTTT. Translation: CASRGGLANTGELFF.

The CDR3 region has the DNA TGTGCCAGCAGCCCAGCCCGGGCCAACCAGTACTTC. This codes for CASSPARANQYF. V is TRBV13 and J is TRBJ2-5; unclear D gene. CDR3 length: 12 amino acids. CDR1 is PRHDT and CDR2 is FYEKMQ in the germline V gene (reference sequence). Deletions cut 5 bases from V and 10 bases from J, with 14 bases between. The whole variable domain, remainder taken from reference TRBV13 and TRBJ2-5, is AAGVIQSPRHLIKEKRETATLKCYPIPRHDTVYWYQQGPGQDPQFLISFYEKMQSDKGSIPDRFSAQQFSDYHSELNMSSLELGDSALYFCASSPARANQYFGPGTRLLVL.

With regard to this clonotype: A read error may be the cause here, since a much bigger clone is one base away. The gene calls are TRBV9 and TRBJ2-5; D might be TRBD1 (6 bases). V was cut by 7 bases and J by 1 base, with 17 bases left in between. This CDR3 region has 15 residues. CDR1 and CDR2 (germline): SGDLS, YYNGEE. The CDR3 nucleotides are TGTGCCAGCGGCAGGGACAATAGGGGCCAAGAGACCCAGTACTTC. The encoded protein is CASGRDNRGQETQYF.

This clonotype was seen at least ten times. The chain has TRBV5-6 and TRBJ1-5, with D possibly matching TRBD1 (5 bases). Trimming shortened V by 1 base and J by 9 bases, and 20 bases separated the two germline ends. This CDR3 spans 16 amino acids. Germline V gene lookup returns CDR1 SGHDT and CDR2 YYEEEE. The CDR3 DNA is TGTGCCAGCAGCTTGTCTAGTGTGGGGGGAAGTAGGCCCCAGCATTTT. Amino acids: CASSLSSVGGSRPQHF.

This clonotype was seen repeatedly, ten times or more. This chain's CDR3 is CASSLSGVPEAFF. The CDR3 DNA reads as TGTGCCAGCAGCTTATCGGGGGTTCCTGAAGCTTTCTTT. This chain connects TRBV7-9 to TRBJ1-1, with D tentatively TRBD1 (5 bases). The ends were cut back, 2 bases at V and 6 bases at J, with 10 bases in the middle. CDR1 and CDR2 (germline): SEHNR, FQNEAQ (reference sequence). CDR3 size: 13 residues. Complete variable domain (other parts from reference TRBV7-9 and TRBJ1-1): DTGVSQNPRHKITKRGQNVTFRCDPISEHNRLYWYRQTLGQGPEFLTYFQNEAQLEKSRLLSDRFSAERPKGSFSTLEIQRTEQGDSAMYLCASSLSGVPEAFFGQGTRLTVV.

This clonotype was seen many times. The chain carries TRBV5-8 and TRBJ2-7, with D unresolved. There are 12 residues in the CDR3. V was pared by 6 bases and J by 5 bases, with 12 bases between. Germline CDR1 SGHTS, CDR2 YDEGEE. The CDR3 loop reads CASNTRWDEQYF. The CDR3 bases are TGTGCCAGCAACACCCGCTGGGACGAGCAGTACTTC. Filled out from reference TRBV5-8 and TRBJ2-7, the complete variable domain reads EAGVTQSPTHLIKTRGQQATLRCSPISGHTSVYWYQQALGLGLQFLLWYDEGEERNRGNFPPRFSGRQFPNYSSELNVNALELEDSALYLCASNTRWDEQYFGPGTRLTVT.

This chain connects TRBV7-2 to TRBJ2-3; D ambiguous. CDR3 length: 14 residues. The V gene's germline CDR1 is SGHTA and CDR2 FQGNSA. The germline V and J ends were trimmed by 2 bases and 2 bases, with 8 bases remaining between them. CDR3 bases: TGTGCCAGCAGCTTATTACTCCTCACAGATACGCAGTATTTT. It specifies CASSLLLLTDTQYF.

The chain recombines TRBV2 with TRBJ2-2; a possible D gene is TRBD2 (6 bases). Germline V gene data show CDR1 as SNHLY and CDR2 as FYNNEI. Trimming took 3 bases from V and 6 from J, leaving 14 bases between them. This CDR3 has 15 amino acids. The chain's CDR3 is CASSEGGVLPGELFF. The CDR3 coding sequence is TGTGCCAGCAGTGAGGGCGGGGTACTTCCCGGGGAGCTGTTTTTT.

J is TRBJ2-7 and V is TRBV3-1; the D gene is possibly TRBD1 (5 bases). The CDR3 has 14 amino acids. Germline V gene sequence: CDR1 LGHDT, CDR2 YNNKEL (reference sequence). Between the trimmed V and J ends, which lost 2 bases and 4 bases, there was a span of 12 bases. As DNA, the CDR3 is TGTGCCAGCAGCCAACTCGAGGACACGTACGAGCAGTACTTC. Translating gives CASSQLEDTYEQYF.

The sample holds many counts of this clonotype. The CDR3 DNA sequence: TGTGCCAGCAGCCAAGAAGAGGACCCGAACACTGAAGCTTTCTTT. This codes for CASSQEEDPNTEAFF. The V and J genes are TRBV3-1 and TRBJ1-1; D remains unclear. This CDR3 contains 15 residues. From germline, CDR1 is LGHDT and CDR2 YNNKEL (reference sequence). V shed 0 bases and J shed 1 base, with 9 bases lying between them.

This clonotype came up many times. The J gene is TRBJ2-1, the V gene TRBV9, with 12 bases fitting TRBD2. Germline values: CDR1 SGDLS, CDR2 YYNGEE. Trimming at V came to 4 bases and at J to 8 bases, leaving 7 bases not matched to a gene. The CDR3 is 15 amino acids. CDR3 sequence (DNA): TGTGCCAGCAGCCTTTCTAGCGGGAGGGCCGATGAGCAGTTCTTC. Encoded protein: CASSLSSGRADEQFF.

The sample holds many counts of this clonotype. This chain uses TRBV29-1 with TRBJ2-3; 14 nucleotides align to TRBD2. V was pared by 8 bases and J by 0 bases, with 10 bases of the junction left unmatched. Germline values: CDR1 SQVTM, CDR2 ANQGSEA. The CDR3 is 17 residues long. The CDR3 DNA is TGCAGCATAGGGGGACTAGCGGGAGAGACTAGCACAGATACGCAGTATTTT. Protein product: CSIGGLAGETSTDTQYF.

This clonotype has a count of ten or more. The chain joins TRBV11-2 to TRBJ2-7; perhaps TRBD1 as D (6 bases). Germline V gene sequence: CDR1 SGHAT, CDR2 FQNNGV. This CDR3 is built from 13 residues. Trimming removed 3 bases from V and 5 bases from J, with 11 bases in between. CDR3 sequence reads: CASSFRGVHEQYF. The CDR3 DNA is TGTGCCAGCAGCTTCAGGGGTGTCCACGAGCAGTACTTC.

This clonotype came up many times. V usage is TRBV28 and J usage is TRBJ2-5; D may be TRBD1 or TRBD2 (5 bases each). The length of the CDR3 is 18 residues. V lost 3 bases and J 4 bases, leaving 24 bases between the germline ends. Germline CDR1 is MDHEN and CDR2 is SYDVKM. For the CDR3, the DNA is TGTGCCAGCAGTTTGTTGGGTCTTTACGGGACGGTTTCAGAGACCCAGTACTTC. Its protein is CASSLLGLYGTVSETQYF.

Regarding this clonotype: A read error is possible here, since a much larger clone lies one base away. The rearrangement uses TRBV7-9 and TRBJ1-1; 8 nucleotides agree with TRBD1. Trimming at V came to 5 bases and at J to 10 bases, leaving 12 bases not matched to a gene. The CDR3 has 14 residues. CDR1 and CDR2 (germline): SEHNR, FQNEAQ (reference sequence). The CDR3 sequence is CASSPGTGFAGAFF. Here the CDR3 DNA reads TGTGCCAGCAGCCCCGGGACAGGTTTCGCTGGAGCTTTCTTT.

This clonotype has ten or more counts. The J gene is TRBJ2-1, the V gene TRBV7-6; 9 bases map to TRBD1. The V segment lost 5 bases and the J segment 9 bases; nucleotides outside the gene matches: 2. CDR1 SGHVS and CDR2 FNYEAQ come from the germline V gene. This CDR3 region has 12 residues. The CDR3 DNA reads TGTGCCAGCAGCGACAGGGGGACTGAGCAGTTCTTC. It encodes CASSDRGTEQFF.

At least ten counts were recorded for this clonotype. CDR3 amino acids: CASSQDHPPPQHF. The CDR3 nucleotides read TGCGCCAGCAGCCAAGATCACCCCCCGCCCCAGCATTTT. This chain connects TRBV4-1 to TRBJ1-5; unclear D gene. V lost 0 bases and J 9 bases, leaving 9 bases between the germline ends. The CDR3 is 13 residues long. CDR1 MGHRA and CDR2 YSYEKL come from the germline V gene.

A few counts support this clonotype. The chain carries TRBV3-1 and TRBJ2-1, with D uncertain. This CDR3 is built from 12 residues. CDR1 and CDR2 (germline): LGHDT, YNNKEL (reference sequence). Trimming cost V 5 bases and J 6 bases, with 8 bases left between them. Here the CDR3 DNA reads TGTGCCAGCAGCACTACTTTCAATGAGCAGTTCTTC. Protein sequence: CASSTTFNEQFF.

As regards this clonotype: A much larger clonotype is one base distant, so this may be a read error. V usage is TRBV7-9 and J usage is TRBJ2-6; tentative D call: TRBD2 (6 bases). The CDR3 consists of 16 residues. CDR1 SEHNR and CDR2 FQNEAQ come from the germline V gene (reference sequence). This CDR3 reads CTSRGPGLSGANVLTF. CDR3 nucleotide sequence: TGTACCAGCAGAGGCCCGGGACTGTCTGGGGCCAACGTCCTGACTTTC.

This clonotype was detected ten times or more. The chain carries TRBV12-3 or TRBV12-4 and TRBJ2-1, with 10 bases matching TRBD1. V dropped 4 bases and J dropped 2; count of bases not matched to a gene: 5. This CDR3 has 16 residues. CDR3 DNA: TGTGCCAGCAGTTCCACCGGGACAGGGGCCTACAATGAGCAGTTCTTC. Translated, it gives CASSSTGTGAYNEQFF.